The rows below give T cell receptor beta chains drawn from one sample of a study of T cells after yellow fever vaccination. TCRdb re-analysed the 5' RACE reads in MiXCR, keeping a single row per CDR3 protein. This table holds 200,000 or so distinct CDR3 sequences, 6.7% found once. Source: CD4+ T cells sorted from PBMCs, taken on the day of the yellow fever booster vaccination. The receptors originated from a man aged 25-45 years who received the YFV17D yellow fever vaccine. The CDR3 runs from the conserved cysteine through the conserved F or W. D genes are given only for firm matches. Not all rows give a size; the values are once, few, many and, for expanded clones, a class.

TRBJ2-3 TRBD2 TRBV7-8 many CASSLVRTSGYTDTQYF TGTGCCAGCAGCTTAGTGCGGACTAGCGGGTACACAGATACGCAGTATTTT
TRBJ1-2 . TRBV4-3 many CASSQDRDSWYGYTF TGCGCCAGCAGCCAAGATCGGGACTCTTGGTATGGCTACACCTTC
TRBJ1-5 . TRBV6-2/TRBV6-3 few CAIRGAGSNQPQHF TGTGCCATTAGAGGGGCAGGGAGCAATCAGCCCCAGCATTTT
TRBJ2-2 . TRBV19 . CASSIGKLTGELFF TGTGCCAGTAGTATAGGAAAACTCACCGGGGAGCTGTTTTTT
TRBJ2-6 . TRBV14 . CASSQITRPGDDVLTF TGTGCCAGCAGCCAGATAACCCGGCCAGGAGATGACGTCCTGACTTTC
TRBJ1-1 . TRBV29-1 many CSGEGAFF TGCAGCGGGGAGGGGGCTTTCTTT
TRBJ2-7 . TRBV5-6 few CASSLTPGPPEYF TGTGCCAGCAGCCTTACTCCGGGACCCCCGGAGTACTTC
TRBJ2-7 TRBD1 TRBV7-2 few CASSFRQGSSYEQYF TGTGCCAGCAGCTTCCGACAGGGTTCGTCCTACGAGCAGTACTTC
TRBJ2-7 . TRBV7-9 . CASSPRQGLTSYEQYF TGTGCCAGCAGCCCGAGACAGGGACTTACGTCCTACGAGCAGTACTTC
TRBJ2-7 . TRBV9 . CASSVAEGTSFYEQYF TGTGCCAGCAGCGTAGCCGAGGGCACCTCCTTCTACGAGCAGTACTTC
TRBJ2-1 . TRBV12-3/TRBV12-4 . CASGTLETYNEQFF TGTGCCAGCGGCACACTAGAAACCTACAATGAGCAGTTCTTC
TRBJ2-2 . TRBV29-1 few CSVMTVTGELFF TGCAGCGTGATGACAGTAACCGGGGAGCTGTTTTTT
TRBJ1-1 . TRBV28 many CASSLSHRLNTEAFF TGTGCCAGCAGCCTCTCACACAGGTTAAACACTGAAGCTTTCTTT
TRBJ2-1 . TRBV6-2/TRBV6-3 many CASSTGLNEQFF TGTGCCAGCAGTACGGGATTAAATGAGCAGTTCTTC
TRBJ1-5 . TRBV6-1 many CASSEADGSQPQHF TGTGCCAGCAGTGAAGCCGACGGGAGTCAGCCCCAGCATTTT
TRBJ2-1 TRBD1 TRBV20-1 few CSALPGQGKGEQFF TGCAGTGCTTTACCGGGACAGGGTAAAGGTGAGCAGTTCTTC
TRBJ2-7 . TRBV30 many CAWRDLGQSLNEQYF TGTGCCTGGCGAGACCTCGGACAGTCCCTCAACGAGCAGTACTTC
TRBJ2-1 . TRBV6-2/TRBV6-3 many CASSPGLTYNEQFF TGTGCCAGCAGTCCCGGACTTACATACAATGAGCAGTTCTTC
TRBJ1-1 TRBD1 TRBV7-2 many CASSRDRANTEAFF TGTGCCAGCAGTCGGGACAGGGCGAACACTGAAGCTTTCTTT
TRBJ1-4 TRBD1 TRBV20-1 few CSARGGTGEKLFF TGCAGTGCTAGAGGTGGGACAGGCGAAAAACTGTTTTTT
TRBJ2-7 TRBD2 TRBV19 many CASSNPGTRINEQYF TGTGCCAGTAGTAATCCCGGGACTAGGATCAACGAGCAGTACTTC
TRBJ2-2 TRBD1 TRBV5-1 few CASQTGGIGELFF TGCGCCAGCCAGACAGGGGGCATCGGGGAGCTGTTTTTT
TRBJ2-7 . TRBV21-1 many CASSKVWGAAGDHAYEQYF TGTGCCAGCAGCAAAGTGTGGGGGGCAGCGGGAGACCATGCCTACGAGCAGTACTTC
TRBJ2-2 TRBD2 TRBV5-5 . CASSWGTSGMSGELFF TGTGCCAGCAGCTGGGGGACTAGCGGGATGTCTGGGGAGCTGTTTTTT
TRBJ2-7 TRBD2 TRBV20-1 few CSARPDLAGAYEQYF TGCAGTGCTAGACCCGACTTAGCGGGAGCCTACGAGCAGTACTTC
TRBJ1-1 . TRBV12-5 many CASAVELGEAFF TGTGCTAGTGCCGTCGAGCTTGGGGAAGCTTTCTTT
TRBJ2-1 TRBD2 TRBV20-1 few CCASVAGGPSYNEQFF TGCTGTGCTTCTGTAGCGGGAGGGCCAAGCTACAATGAGCAGTTCTTC
TRBJ1-4 . TRBV20-1 . CSARQPLGTSNEKLFF TGCAGTGCTAGACAACCCCTAGGGACCTCTAATGAAAAACTGTTTTTT
TRBJ2-1 TRBD2 TRBV7-3 many CASSPLTSGSSYNEQFF TGTGCCAGCAGCCCCTTGACTAGCGGAAGCTCCTACAATGAGCAGTTCTTC